This is a list of T cell receptor beta chains from one sample in a study of human T cells and chemical hapten exposure. TCRdb redid the calling of the RACE reads with MiXCR, one entry per CDR3 protein. The sample includes approximately 86,000 distinct CDR3 sequences, roughly a tenth of them seen just once. The material was whole blood, obtained in connection with sensitization to the hapten diphenylcyclopropenone (DPC). The receptor source for this set is a woman in her 30s with alopecia areata. Some clones in this sample may be carry-over from other donors' samples. Both conserved end residues are part of each CDR3. A D gene is named only where the DNA matches it firmly. Some rows mark clone size as missing; the rest say once, few, many or name a class of expanded clone.

d_gene | abundance | j_gene | v_gene | CDR3aa | CDR3nt
NA | NA | TRBJ1-5 | TRBV30 | CAWNRGGEQPQHF | TGTGCCTGGAATCGGGGGGGCGAACAGCCCCAGCATTTT
NA | few | TRBJ1-4 | TRBV4-1 | CASSQGEVWPFNEKLFF | TGCGCCAGCAGCCAAGGTGAAGTTTGGCCGTTTAATGAAAAACTGTTTTTT
TRBD2 | NA | TRBJ2-3 | TRBV29-1 | CSVEALAGAYTDTQYF | TGCAGCGTTGAAGCGCTAGCGGGGGCCTACACAGATACGCAGTATTTT
TRBD2 | many | TRBJ2-7 | TRBV20-1 | CSAEPGTSGIHEQYF | TGCAGTGCCGAACCCGGGACTAGCGGGATCCACGAGCAGTACTTC
TRBD1 | NA | TRBJ1-5 | TRBV16 | CASSQHRQGASQPQHF | TGTGCCAGCAGCCAACATCGACAGGGGGCAAGTCAGCCCCAGCATTTT
NA | many | TRBJ2-6 | TRBV12-3/TRBV12-4 | CASWGGANVLTF | TGTGCCAGCTGGGGAGGGGCCAACGTCCTGACTTTC
TRBD2 | many | TRBJ2-7 | TRBV20-1 | CSAGRGVGGDEQYF | TGCAGTGCTGGCCGGGGGGTAGGTGGGGACGAGCAGTACTTC
NA | many | TRBJ2-2 | TRBV12-3/TRBV12-4 | CASSLGLAGNTGELFF | TGTGCCAGCAGTTTAGGGCTAGCCGGGAACACCGGGGAGCTGTTTTTT
NA | NA | TRBJ2-3 | TRBV7-2 | CASSGTVGAGITDTQYF | TGTGCCAGCAGCGGGACGGTCGGTGCAGGGATCACAGATACGCAGTATTTT
NA | NA | TRBJ2-7 | TRBV18 | CASSPRSREGVQYF | TGTGCCAGCTCACCACGCTCGCGGGAAGGCGTGCAGTACTTC
NA | many | TRBJ2-3 | TRBV7-6 | CASSPRGRTFPDTQYF | TGTGCCAGCAGCCCACGGGGACGCACTTTTCCAGATACGCAGTATTTT
NA | NA | TRBJ2-3 | TRBV28 | CASSQPTRDTQYF | TGTGCCAGCAGTCAACCCACAAGAGATACGCAGTATTTT
NA | many | TRBJ2-1 | TRBV18 | CASSPQGGASSYNEQFF | TGTGCCAGCTCACCACAGGGGGGGGCGAGCTCCTACAATGAGCAGTTCTTC
NA | many | TRBJ2-3 | TRBV20-1 | CSASLGRASTQYF | TGCAGTGCTAGCCTTGGCCGGGCGAGTACGCAGTATTTT
TRBD1 | many | TRBJ1-2 | TRBV29-1 | CSGTGGEAYGYTF | TGCAGCGGGACAGGGGGCGAAGCCTATGGCTACACCTTC
TRBD1 | NA | TRBJ1-2 | TRBV14 | CASSDRGSYGYTF | TGTGCCAGCAGTGACAGGGGAAGCTATGGCTACACCTTC